The 5 T cell receptor beta chains in this list originate from one sample, sequenced in a study of T cell repertoires in cytomegalovirus infection (dated by TCRdb to about 2019). The treatment or condition label on this specimen signifies: in vitro stimulation with specific CMV peptide epitopes to enrich CMV-specific T cells. Their antigens are not known. For sequencing, an Illumina HiSeq 1500 was employed. The public reads were run again by TCRdb, first through fastp at Q25 and then through MiXCR, and only productive beta chains were kept. Each CDR3 protein gets just one entry, which takes the most common genes and DNA from the rows behind it. The sample data list hundreds of thousands of distinct CDR3 sequences, and approximately 31% of these were observed just once. More than 13% of the sample is held by the ten biggest clonotypes. The sequenced sample was cultured CD8+ T cells from PBMCs, obtained from culture after CMV antigen stimulation. The receptors were sampled from a human donor in good health (CMV status not recorded). Some clones in this sample may be carry-over from other donors' samples.

As for this clonotype: A much more abundant neighbour one base away suggests this may be a read error. The chain links TRBV19 to TRBJ2-2; D may correspond to TRBD1 or TRBD2 (5 bases each). Germline loops: CDR1 LNHDA, CDR2 SQIVND (reference sequence). This CDR3 comprises 13 residues. CDR3 sequence reads: CASSMDNTGDLFF. CDR3 nucleotides: TGTGCCAGTAGTATGGACAACACCGGGGACCTGTTTTTT.

In its sample, this clonotype was seen many times. The chain links TRBV4-1 to TRBJ2-1; no clear D. CDR1 is MGHRA and CDR2 is YSYEKL in the germline V gene. The CDR3 sequence is 15 residues long. Trimming removed 1 base from V and 2 bases from J, with 9 bases in between. CDR3 loop: CASSQVVITYNEQFF. The DNA for the CDR3 is TGCGCCAGCAGCCAAGTGGTCATAACCTACAATGAGCAGTTCTTC.

The chain uses TRBV6-5 and TRBJ1-5; no reliable D call. Trimming removed 6 bases at V and 0 bases at J, with 9 bases between. The germline V gene encodes CDR1 MNHEY and CDR2 SVGAGI. The CDR3 is made up of 14 amino acids. The CDR3 bases are TGTGCCAGCAGAGGACGGAATAGCAATCAGCCCCAGCATTTT. This encodes CASRGRNSNQPQHF.

The chain uses TRBV29-1 and TRBJ2-3, with TRBD1 identical over 8 bases. After removal of 0 bases from V and 4 bases from J, the junction contained 6 bases not matched to a gene. The V gene's germline CDR1 is SQVTM and CDR2 ANQGSEA. The CDR3 has 15 residues. The CDR3 sequence is CSVEDGQGIPDTQYF. CDR3 nucleotide sequence: TGCAGCGTTGAAGACGGACAGGGTATACCAGATACGCAGTATTTT.

This clonotype was detected only a few times. The V call is TRBV4-1, the J call TRBJ1-1; tentative D call: TRBD1 (6 bases). Trimming left V 0 bases short and J 4 bases short, with 9 bases between. CDR1 and CDR2 from the germline V gene are MGHRA and YSYEKL. This CDR3 contains 14 residues. The chain's CDR3 is CASSQDSGATEAFF. CDR3 nucleotide sequence: TGCGCCAGCAGCCAAGATTCGGGGGCCACTGAAGCTTTCTTT.